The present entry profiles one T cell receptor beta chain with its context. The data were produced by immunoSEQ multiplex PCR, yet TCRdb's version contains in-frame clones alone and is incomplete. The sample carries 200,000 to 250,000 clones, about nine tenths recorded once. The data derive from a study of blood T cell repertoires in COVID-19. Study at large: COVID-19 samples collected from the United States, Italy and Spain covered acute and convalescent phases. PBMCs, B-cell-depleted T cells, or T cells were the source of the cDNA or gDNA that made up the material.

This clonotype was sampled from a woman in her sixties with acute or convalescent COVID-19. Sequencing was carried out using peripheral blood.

The CDR3 is CAWSVESGAALWANVLTF. CDR3 DNA: TGTGCCTGGAGTGTCGAGTCAGGGGCCGCTCTCTGGGCCAACGTCCTGACTTTC. The rearrangement joins TRBV30 to TRBJ2-6; TRBD1 is a possible D gene (6 bases). Deletions cut 0 bases from V and 5 bases from J, with 20 bases between. Germline V CDR1 and CDR2: GTSNPN, SVGIG (reference sequence). The CDR3 has 18 amino acids.